The present T cell receptor (beta chain) was sequenced within a study of blood T cell repertoires in COVID-19. Looking at the study overall: The analysed material was cDNA or gDNA that came from T cells, B-cell-depleted T cells, or PBMCs.

Using immunoSEQ multiplex PCR, the repertoire was profiled, and TCRdb retains in-frame clones only, with some absent. Of around 470,000 clones listed, roughly 89% are singletons. Germline CDR1 reads SGHTA; CDR2 reads FQGTGA. The CDR3 contains 15 residues. The ends were cut back, 6 bases at V and 0 bases at J, with 9 bases in the middle. This receptor was obtained from a man aged 18-30 years with COVID-19, enrolled during active disease. The sample consisted of peripheral blood. The rearrangement links TRBV7-3 to TRBJ2-6, with D unresolved. The CDR3 sequence: CASSRTNSGANVLTF. Here the CDR3 DNA reads TGTGCCAGCAGTCGAACAAACTCTGGGGCCAACGTCCTGACTTTC.